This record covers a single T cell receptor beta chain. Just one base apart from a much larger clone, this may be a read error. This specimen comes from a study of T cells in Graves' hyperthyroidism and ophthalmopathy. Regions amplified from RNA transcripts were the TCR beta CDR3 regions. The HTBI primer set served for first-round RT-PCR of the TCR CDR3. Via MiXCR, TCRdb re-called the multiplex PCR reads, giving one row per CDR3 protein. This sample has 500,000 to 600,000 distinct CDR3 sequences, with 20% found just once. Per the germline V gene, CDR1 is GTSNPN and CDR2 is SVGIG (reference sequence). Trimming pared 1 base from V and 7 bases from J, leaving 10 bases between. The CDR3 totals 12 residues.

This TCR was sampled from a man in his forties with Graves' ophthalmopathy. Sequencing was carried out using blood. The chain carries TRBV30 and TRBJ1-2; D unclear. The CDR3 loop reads CAWSEDESGYTF. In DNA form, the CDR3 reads TGTGCCTGGAGTGAGGACGAAAGTGGCTACACCTTC. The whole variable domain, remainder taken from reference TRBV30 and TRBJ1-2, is SQTIHQWPATLVQPVGSPLSLECTVEGTSNPNLYWYRQAAGRGLQLLFYSVGIGQISSEVPQNLSASRPQDRQFILSSKKLLLSDSGFYLCAWSEDESGYTFGSGTRLTVV.